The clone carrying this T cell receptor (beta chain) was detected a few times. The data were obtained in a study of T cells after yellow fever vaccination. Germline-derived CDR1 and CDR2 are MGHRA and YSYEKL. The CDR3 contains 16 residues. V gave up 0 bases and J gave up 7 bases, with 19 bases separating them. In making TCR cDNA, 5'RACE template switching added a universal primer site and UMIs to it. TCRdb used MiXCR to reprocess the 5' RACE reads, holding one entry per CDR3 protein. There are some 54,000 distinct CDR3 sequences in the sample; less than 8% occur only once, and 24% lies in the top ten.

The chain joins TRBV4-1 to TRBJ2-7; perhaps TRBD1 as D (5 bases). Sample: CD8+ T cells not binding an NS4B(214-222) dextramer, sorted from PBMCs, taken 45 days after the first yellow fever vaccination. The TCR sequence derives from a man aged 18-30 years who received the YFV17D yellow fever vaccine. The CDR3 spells CASSQEEGARIGEQYF. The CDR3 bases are TGCGCCAGCAGCCAAGAGGAAGGGGCCCGCATCGGGGAGCAGTACTTC.